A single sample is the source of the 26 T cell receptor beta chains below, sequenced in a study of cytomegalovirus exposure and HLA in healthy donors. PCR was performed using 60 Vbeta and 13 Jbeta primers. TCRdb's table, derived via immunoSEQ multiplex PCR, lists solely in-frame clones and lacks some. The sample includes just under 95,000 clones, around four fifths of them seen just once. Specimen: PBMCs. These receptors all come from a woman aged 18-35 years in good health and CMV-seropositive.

The CDR3 sequence is CASSEALGSGETQYF. The CDR3 region has the DNA TGTGCCAGCAGTGAAGCGCTAGGCAGCGGAGAGACCCAGTACTTC. The chain couples TRBV2 to TRBJ2-5; a possible D gene is TRBD2 (5 bases). The CDR3 has 15 amino acids. Germline CDR1 reads SNHLY; CDR2 reads FYNNEI. V lost 0 bases to trimming and J lost 4 bases, with 12 bases between them. Full variable domain (remainder filled in from reference TRBV2 and TRBJ2-5): EPEVTQTPSHQVTQMGQEVILRCVPISNHLYFYWYRQILGQKVEFLVSFYNNEISEKSEIFDDQFSVERPDGSNFTLKIRSTKLEDSAMYFCASSEALGSGETQYFGPGTRLLVL.

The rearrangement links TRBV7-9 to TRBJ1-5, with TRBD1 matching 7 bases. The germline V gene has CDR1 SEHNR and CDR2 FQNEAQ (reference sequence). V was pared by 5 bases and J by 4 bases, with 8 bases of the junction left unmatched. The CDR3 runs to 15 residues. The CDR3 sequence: CASSAQGLGNQPQHF. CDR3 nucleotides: TGTGCCAGCAGCGCACAGGGGTTAGGAAATCAGCCCCAGCATTTT.

The CDR3 nucleotides are TGCGCCAGCAGCGGGACAGGGAGGCGAGAGACCCAGTACTTC. As protein: CASSGTGRRETQYF. The chain employs TRBV5-1 and TRBJ2-5, with 9 bases matching TRBD1. The CDR3 is made up of 14 amino acids. CDR1 SGHRS and CDR2 YFSETQ come from the germline V gene. The junction had 5 bases not matched to a gene; V was cut back by 4 bases and J by 4 bases.

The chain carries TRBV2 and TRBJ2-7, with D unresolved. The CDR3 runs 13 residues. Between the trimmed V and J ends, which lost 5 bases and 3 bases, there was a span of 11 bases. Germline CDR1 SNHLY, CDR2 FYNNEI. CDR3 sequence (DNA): TGTGCCAGCAGTTTCTACCCGGGCTACGAGCAGTACTTC. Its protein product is CASSFYPGYEQYF.

The chain's CDR3 is CASSVWAGSLNTEAFF. The CDR3 DNA sequence: TGTGCCAGCAGCGTATGGGCAGGGTCCTTGAACACTGAAGCTTTCTTT. This chain connects TRBV9 to TRBJ1-1; D is perhaps TRBD1 (5 bases). CDR1 and CDR2 from the germline V gene are SGDLS and YYNGEE. The CDR3 contains 16 residues. V was trimmed by 1 base and J by 0 bases, leaving 13 bases between them. The whole variable domain, filled in from reference TRBV9 and TRBJ1-1, reads DSGVTQTPKHLITATGQRVTLRCSPRSGDLSVYWYQQSLDQGLQFLIQYYNGEERAKGNILERFSAQQFPDLHSELNLSSLELGDSALYFCASSVWAGSLNTEAFFGQGTRLTVV.

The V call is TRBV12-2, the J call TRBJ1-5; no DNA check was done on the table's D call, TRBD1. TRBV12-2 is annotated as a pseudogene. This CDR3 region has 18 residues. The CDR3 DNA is TGTGCAAGTCGCTTAGTAAGAATGAGGGGGCAGCCGAATCAGCCCCAGCATTTT. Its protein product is CASRLVRMRGQPNQPQHF.

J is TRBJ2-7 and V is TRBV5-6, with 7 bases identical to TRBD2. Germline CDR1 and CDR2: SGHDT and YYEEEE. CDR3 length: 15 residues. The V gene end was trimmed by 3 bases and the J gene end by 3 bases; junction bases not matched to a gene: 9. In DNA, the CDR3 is TGTGCCAGCAGCTACAGAGCGGGGCCCTACTACGAGCAGTACTTC. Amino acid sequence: CASSYRAGPYYEQYF. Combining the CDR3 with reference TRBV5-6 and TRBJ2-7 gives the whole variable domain DAGVTQSPTHLIKTRGQQVTLRCSPKSGHDTVSWYQQALGQGPQFIFQYYEEEERQRGNFPDRFSGHQFPNYSSELNVNALLLGDSALYLCASSYRAGPYYEQYFGPGTRLTVT.

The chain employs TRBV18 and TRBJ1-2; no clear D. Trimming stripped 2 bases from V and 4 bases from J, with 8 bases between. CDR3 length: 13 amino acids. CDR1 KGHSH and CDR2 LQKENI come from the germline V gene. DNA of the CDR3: TGTGCCAGCTCACCAGATACACGCTATGGCTACACCTTC. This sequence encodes CASSPDTRYGYTF.

Here the CDR3 DNA reads TGTGCCACCAGCAGAGATCTAACAGGGGCTTATGGCTACACCTTC. It encodes CATSRDLTGAYGYTF. This chain joins TRBV15 and TRBJ1-2; 7 bases map to TRBD1. Germline CDR1 reads LNHNV; CDR2 reads YYDKDF (reference sequence). V trimming: 0 bases; J trimming: 5 bases; junction bases outside the gene matches: 6. This CDR3 contains 15 residues.

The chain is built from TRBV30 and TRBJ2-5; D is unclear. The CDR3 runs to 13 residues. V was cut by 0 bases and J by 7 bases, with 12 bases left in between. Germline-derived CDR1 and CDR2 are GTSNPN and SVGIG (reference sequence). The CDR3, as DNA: TGTGCCTGGAGTGTATCCGGGTTTGCGACCCAGTACTTC. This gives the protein CAWSVSGFATQYF.

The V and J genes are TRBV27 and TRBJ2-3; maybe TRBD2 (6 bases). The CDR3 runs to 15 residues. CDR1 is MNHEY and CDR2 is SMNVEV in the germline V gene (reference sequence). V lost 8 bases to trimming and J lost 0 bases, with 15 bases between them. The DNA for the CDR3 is TGTGCCAGCCGATTAGCGGATACTAGCACAGATACGCAGTATTTT. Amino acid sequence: CASRLADTSTDTQYF.

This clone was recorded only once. The CDR3 nucleotides read TGTGCCAGCAGTTACTCGATATCACAACTGAACACTGAAGCTTTCTTT. This encodes CASSYSISQLNTEAFF. This chain links TRBV6-5 with TRBJ1-1, with D unresolved. Trimming removed 0 bases from V and 0 bases from J, with 11 bases in between. The CDR3 extends over 16 amino acids. CDR1 is MNHEY and CDR2 is SVGAGI in the germline V gene.

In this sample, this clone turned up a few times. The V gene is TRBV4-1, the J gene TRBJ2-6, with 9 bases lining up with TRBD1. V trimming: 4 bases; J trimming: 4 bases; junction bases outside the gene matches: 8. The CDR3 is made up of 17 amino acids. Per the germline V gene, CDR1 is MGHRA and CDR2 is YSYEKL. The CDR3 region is CASSPLQGAGGANVLTF. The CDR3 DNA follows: TGCGCCAGCAGCCCGCTACAGGGGGCAGGAGGGGCCAACGTCCTGACTTTC.

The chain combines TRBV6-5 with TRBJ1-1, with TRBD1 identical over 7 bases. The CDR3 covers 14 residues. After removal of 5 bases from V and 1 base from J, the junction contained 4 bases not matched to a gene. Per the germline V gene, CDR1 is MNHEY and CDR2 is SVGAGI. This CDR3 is CASSAGQPNTEAFF. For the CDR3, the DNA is TGTGCCAGCAGTGCGGGACAGCCGAACACTGAAGCTTTCTTT.

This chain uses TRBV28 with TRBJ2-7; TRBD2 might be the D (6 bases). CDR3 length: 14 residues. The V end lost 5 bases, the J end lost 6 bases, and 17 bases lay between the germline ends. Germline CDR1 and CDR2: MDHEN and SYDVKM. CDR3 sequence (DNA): TGTGCCAGCAGTCCTCCGTATAGGGGAGGCGAGCAGTACTTC. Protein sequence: CASSPPYRGGEQYF.

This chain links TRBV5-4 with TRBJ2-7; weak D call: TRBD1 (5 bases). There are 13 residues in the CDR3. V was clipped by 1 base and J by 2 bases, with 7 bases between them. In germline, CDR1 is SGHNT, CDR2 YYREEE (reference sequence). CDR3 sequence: CASSLLGAYEQYF. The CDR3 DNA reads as TGTGCCAGCAGCTTGTTAGGGGCCTACGAGCAGTACTTC.

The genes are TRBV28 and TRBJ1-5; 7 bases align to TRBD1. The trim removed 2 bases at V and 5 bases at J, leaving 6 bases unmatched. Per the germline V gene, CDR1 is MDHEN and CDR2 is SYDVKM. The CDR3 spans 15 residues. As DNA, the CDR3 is TGTGCCAGCAGTTTACTACAGGGGTTGGATCAGCCCCAGCATTTT. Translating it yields CASSLLQGLDQPQHF.

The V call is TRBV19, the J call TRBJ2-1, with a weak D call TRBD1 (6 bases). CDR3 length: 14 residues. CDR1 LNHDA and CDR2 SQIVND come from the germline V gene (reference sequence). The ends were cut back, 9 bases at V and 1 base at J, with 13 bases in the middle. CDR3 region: CASTGHPSYNEQFF. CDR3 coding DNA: TGTGCCAGCACGGGACACCCATCCTACAATGAGCAGTTCTTC.

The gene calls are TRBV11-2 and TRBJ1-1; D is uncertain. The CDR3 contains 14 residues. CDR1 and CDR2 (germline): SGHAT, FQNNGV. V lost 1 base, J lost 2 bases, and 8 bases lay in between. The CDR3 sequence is CASSLVEDNTEAFF. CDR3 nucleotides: TGTGCCAGCAGCTTAGTGGAGGATAACACTGAAGCTTTCTTT.

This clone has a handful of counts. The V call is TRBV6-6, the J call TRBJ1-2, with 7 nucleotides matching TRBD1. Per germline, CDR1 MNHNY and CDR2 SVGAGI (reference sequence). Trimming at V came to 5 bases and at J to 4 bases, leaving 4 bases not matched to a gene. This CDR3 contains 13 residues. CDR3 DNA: TGTGCCAGCAGTGGAGCAGGGGGCTATGGCTACACCTTC. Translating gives CASSGAGGYGYTF.

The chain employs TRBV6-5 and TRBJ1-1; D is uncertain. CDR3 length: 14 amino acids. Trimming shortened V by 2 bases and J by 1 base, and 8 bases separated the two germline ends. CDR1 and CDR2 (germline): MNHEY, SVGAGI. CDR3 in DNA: TGTGCCAGCAGTTACGCGGCTACGAACACTGAAGCTTTCTTT. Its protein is CASSYAATNTEAFF.

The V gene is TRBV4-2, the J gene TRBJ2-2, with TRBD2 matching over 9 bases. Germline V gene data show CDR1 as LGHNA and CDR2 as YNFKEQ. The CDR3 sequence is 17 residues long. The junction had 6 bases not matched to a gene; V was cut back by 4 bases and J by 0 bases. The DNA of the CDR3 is TGTGCCAGCAGCCTCAGTGAGCGGGAGGCGAACACCGGGGAGCTGTTTTTT. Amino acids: CASSLSEREANTGELFF.

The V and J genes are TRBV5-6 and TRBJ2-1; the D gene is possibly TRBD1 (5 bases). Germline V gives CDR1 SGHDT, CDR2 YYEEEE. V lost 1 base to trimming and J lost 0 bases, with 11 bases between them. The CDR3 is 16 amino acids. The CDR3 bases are TGTGCCAGCAGCTTGCGTGGGGCAAGCTCCTACAATGAGCAGTTCTTC. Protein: CASSLRGASSYNEQFF.

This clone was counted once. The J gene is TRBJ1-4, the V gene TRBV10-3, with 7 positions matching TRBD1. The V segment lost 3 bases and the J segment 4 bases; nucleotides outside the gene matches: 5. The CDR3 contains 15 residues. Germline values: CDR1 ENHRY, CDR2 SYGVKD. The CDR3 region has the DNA TGTGCCATCAGTGATGAGGGGGCCGGTAATGAAAAACTGTTTTTT. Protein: CAISDEGAGNEKLFF.

CDR3 DNA: TGCGCCAGCAGCTTGAACGCGGGGGGACGGCGGACCCAGTACTTC. Encoded protein: CASSLNAGGRRTQYF. The rearrangement links TRBV5-1 to TRBJ2-5; 8 bases align to TRBD2. Trimming removed 1 base from V and 7 bases from J; junction bases left unmatched: 9. This CDR3 region has 15 residues. Germline V gives CDR1 SGHRS, CDR2 YFSETQ.

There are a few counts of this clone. The CDR3 DNA is TGTGCCAGCCAGACAGCTCCTAATGAAAAACTGTTTTTT. Translated: CASQTAPNEKLFF. The V and J genes are TRBV6-5 and TRBJ1-4, with D possibly matching TRBD1 (5 bases). CDR1 is MNHEY, CDR2 SVGAGI, per germline. There are 13 residues in the CDR3. Trimming stripped 8 bases from V and 3 bases from J, with 10 bases between.